The TCR beta chain described here comes from a study of Ad26.COV2.S vaccination and SARS-CoV-2 variants. Method: immunoSEQ multiplex PCR; TCRdb's copy keeps in-frame clones and lacks some. This table has roughly 390,000 clones, less than 90% appearing once. The treatment: some 19 received Ad26.COV2.S at low or high dose, single or two shots; a few received placebo; per-sample allocation not given. The investigators took samples on day 63 after the first vaccine or placebo injection. CDR3 size: 10 residues. The germline CDR1 and CDR2 sequences are SQVTM and ANQGSEA. V lost 4 bases and J lost 1, with 0 bases in between.

This clonotype was obtained from a person between 18 and 59 years old who received the Ad26.COV2.S COVID-19 vaccine or a placebo. The specimen comprised peripheral blood, sampled in a trial of Ad26.COV2.S vaccine versus placebo. The genes are TRBV29-1 and TRBJ2-3; D gene unclear. DNA of the CDR3: TGCAGCGTTGGCACAGATACGCAGTATTTT. Encoded protein: CSVGTDTQYF.